This is a list of T cell receptor beta chains from one sample in a study of T cells in Graves' hyperthyroidism and ophthalmopathy. A single record per CDR3 protein comes from TCRdb applying MiXCR to the multiplex PCR reads. The profile shows 300,000 to 450,000 distinct CDR3 sequences, roughly 12% of them singletons. Specimen: blood. Source of these receptors: a man aged 25 to 40 with Graves' hyperthyroidism that later progressed to Graves' ophthalmopathy. Each CDR3 is given with its conserved first and last residue. A D gene is named only where the DNA matches it firmly. Part of the rows lack a size; the others show once, few, many or a class for expanded clones.

TRBJ2-7 | - | TRBV28 | - | CASCPLSGTYEQYF | TGTGCCAGCTGCCCGCTTAGCGGCACCTACGAGCAGTACTTC
TRBJ2-4 | - | TRBV25-1 | few | CASSDHRDTGIQYF | TGTGCCAGCAGTGATCACCGGGACACGGGCATTCAGTACTTC
TRBJ2-2 | - | TRBV12-3/TRBV12-4 | many | CASSKKGFAELFF | TGTGCCAGCAGCAAAAAGGGGTTTGCGGAGCTGTTTTTT
TRBJ2-2 | - | TRBV24-1 | many | CATSEPRDTGELFF | TGTGCCACCAGTGAACCCAGGGACACCGGGGAGCTGTTTTTT
TRBJ1-5 | - | TRBV30 | few | CAWSVKGSQPQHF | TGTGCCTGGAGTGTCAAGGGGTCTCAGCCCCAGCATTTT
TRBJ1-2 | - | TRBV28 | many | CASAVGRDYGYTF | TGTGCCAGCGCTGTAGGCAGGGATTATGGCTACACCTTC
TRBJ1-2 | TRBD1 | TRBV27 | many | CASSLSFTPGGGRGYTF | TGTGCCAGCAGTTTATCCTTCACTCCAGGGGGCGGAAGGGGCTACACCTTC
TRBJ2-5 | - | TRBV7-2 | many | CASSLAPETQYF | TGTGCCAGCAGCTTAGCGCCGGAGACCCAGTACTTC
TRBJ1-3 | - | TRBV3-1 | - | CASSFRRGNTIYF | TGTGCCAGCAGCTTCAGAAGGGGAAACACCATATATTTT
TRBJ2-3 | - | TRBV7-9 | - | CASSPPAGSSTDTQYF | TGTGCCAGCAGCCCCCCGGCAGGCAGTAGCACAGATACGCAGTATTTT
TRBJ2-7 | TRBD1 | TRBV10-2 | many | CASSLTGTGTYEQYF | TGCGCCAGCAGTTTGACCGGGACAGGGACCTACGAGCAGTACTTC
TRBJ2-7 | - | TRBV28 | many | CASRVGGGVSYEQYF | TGTGCCAGCAGGGTAGGGGGTGGGGTGTCCTACGAGCAGTACTTC
TRBJ1-4 | - | TRBV5-1 | few | CASSSGGIATNEKLFF | TGCGCCAGCAGCTCGGGGGGGATTGCAACTAATGAAAAACTGTTTTTT
TRBJ2-3 | - | TRBV20-1 | many | CSAIGGGTDTQYF | TGCAGTGCTATAGGGGGGGGCACAGATACGCAGTATTTT
TRBJ2-7 | - | TRBV27 | - | CASSFSGAGKHEQYF | TGTGCCAGCAGTTTTTCGGGGGCCGGGAAACACGAGCAGTACTTC
TRBJ2-7 | - | TRBV25-1 | many | CASSVGGSYEQYF | TGTGCCAGCAGTGTAGGGGGCTCCTACGAGCAGTACTTC
TRBJ1-5 | - | TRBV28 | many | CASLIGTRNNQPQHF | TGTGCCAGCCTTATCGGGACACGAAACAATCAGCCCCAGCATTTT